This T cell receptor (beta chain) came from a study of T cell repertoires in cytomegalovirus infection. Study in general: It can be stated that public TCR beta signatures indicated CMV infection as well as a matching HLA type.

Overall study findings and caveats: Clonotype analysis showed dominance of the ex vivo response by HLA-C-restricted CMV-specific TCR beta clonotypes.

V was cut by 6 bases and J by 3 bases, with 9 bases left in between. The length of the CDR3 is 12 residues. CDR1 SGHRS and CDR2 YFSETQ come from the germline V gene. Remarks on this clonotype: As yet, its antigen is unknown.

One entry per CDR3 protein results from TCRdb running MiXCR on the reads. There are approximately 500,000 distinct CDR3 sequences in the sample; approximately 16% occur only once, and roughly a quarter lies in the top ten. The chain couples TRBV5-1 to TRBJ2-5; D ambiguous. The receptor was derived from a human donor in good health (CMV status not recorded). Some clones in this sample may be carry-over from other donors' samples. The sequencing sample was made of CD8+ T cells from PBMCs. The CDR3 is CASTGAEETQYF. For the CDR3, the DNA is TGCGCCAGCACCGGAGCCGAAGAGACCCAGTACTTC.